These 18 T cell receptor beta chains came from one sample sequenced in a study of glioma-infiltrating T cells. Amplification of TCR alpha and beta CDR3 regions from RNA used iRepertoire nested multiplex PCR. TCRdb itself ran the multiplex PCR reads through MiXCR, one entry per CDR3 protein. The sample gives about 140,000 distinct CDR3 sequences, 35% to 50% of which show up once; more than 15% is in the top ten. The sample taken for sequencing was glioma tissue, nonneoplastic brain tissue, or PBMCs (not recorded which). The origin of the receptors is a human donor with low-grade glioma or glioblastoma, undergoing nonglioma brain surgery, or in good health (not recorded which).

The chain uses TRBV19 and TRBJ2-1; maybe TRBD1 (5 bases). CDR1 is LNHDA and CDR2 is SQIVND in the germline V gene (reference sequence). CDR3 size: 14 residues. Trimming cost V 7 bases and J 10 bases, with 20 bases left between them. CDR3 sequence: CASTLGSAGAEQFF. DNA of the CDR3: TGTGCCAGTACCTTGGGGTCTGCTGGGGCGGAGCAGTTCTTC.

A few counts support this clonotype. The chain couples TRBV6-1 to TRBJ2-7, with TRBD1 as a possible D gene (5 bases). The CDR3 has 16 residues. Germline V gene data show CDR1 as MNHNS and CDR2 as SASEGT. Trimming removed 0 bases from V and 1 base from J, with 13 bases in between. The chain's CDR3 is CASSEALLGRSYEQYF. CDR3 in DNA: TGTGCCAGCAGTGAAGCGCTTCTGGGGCGATCCTACGAGCAGTACTTC.

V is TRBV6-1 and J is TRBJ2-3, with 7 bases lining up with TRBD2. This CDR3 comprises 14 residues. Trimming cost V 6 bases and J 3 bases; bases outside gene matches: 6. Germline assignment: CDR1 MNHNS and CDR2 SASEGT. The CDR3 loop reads CASRPSGDTDTQYF. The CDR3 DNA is TGTGCCAGCAGACCCAGCGGGGATACAGATACGCAGTATTTT.

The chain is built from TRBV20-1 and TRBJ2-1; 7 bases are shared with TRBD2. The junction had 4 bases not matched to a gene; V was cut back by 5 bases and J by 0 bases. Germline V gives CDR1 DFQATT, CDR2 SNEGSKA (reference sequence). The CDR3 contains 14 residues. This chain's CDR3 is CSARLAGSYNEQFF. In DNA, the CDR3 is TGCAGTGCTCGCTTAGCGGGCTCCTACAATGAGCAGTTCTTC.

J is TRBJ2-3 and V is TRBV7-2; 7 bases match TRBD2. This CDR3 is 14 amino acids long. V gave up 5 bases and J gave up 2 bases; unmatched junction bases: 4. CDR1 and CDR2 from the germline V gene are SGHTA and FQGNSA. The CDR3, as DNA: TGTGCCAGCAGCCCCACTAGCGACACAGATACGCAGTATTTT. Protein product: CASSPTSDTDTQYF.

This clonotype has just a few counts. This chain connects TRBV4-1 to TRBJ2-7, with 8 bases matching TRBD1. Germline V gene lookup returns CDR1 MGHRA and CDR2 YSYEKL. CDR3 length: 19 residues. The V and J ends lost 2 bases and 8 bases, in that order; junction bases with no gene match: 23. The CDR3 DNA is TGCGCCAGCAGCCAATTCGAAGAGCGGGCCAGGGGGCGGAGTATGAAGCAGTACTTC. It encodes CASSQFEERARGRSMKQYF.

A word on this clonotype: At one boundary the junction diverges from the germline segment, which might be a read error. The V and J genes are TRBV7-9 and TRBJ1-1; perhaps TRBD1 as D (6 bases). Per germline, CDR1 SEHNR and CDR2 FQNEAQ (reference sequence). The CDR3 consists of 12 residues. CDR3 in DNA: TGTGCCAGCAACCCAGGACAGCCTGAAGCTTTCTTC. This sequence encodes CASNPGQPEAFF.

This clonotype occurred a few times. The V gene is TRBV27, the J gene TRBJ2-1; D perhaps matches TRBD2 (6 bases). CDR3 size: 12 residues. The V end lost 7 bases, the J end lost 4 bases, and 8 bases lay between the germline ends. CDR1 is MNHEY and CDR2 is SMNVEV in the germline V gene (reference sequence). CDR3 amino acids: CASISGYNEQFF. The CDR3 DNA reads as TGTGCCAGCATTAGCGGATACAATGAGCAGTTCTTC.

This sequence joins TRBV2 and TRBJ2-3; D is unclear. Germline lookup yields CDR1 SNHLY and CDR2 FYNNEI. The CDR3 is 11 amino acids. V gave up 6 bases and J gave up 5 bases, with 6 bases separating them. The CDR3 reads CASSARDTQYF. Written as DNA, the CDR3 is TGTGCCAGCAGCGCTCGAGATACGCAGTATTTT.

The CDR3 protein is CASSAETDTQYF. CDR3 nucleotides: TGTGCCAGCAGTGCCGAGACAGATACGCAGTATTTT. The chain couples TRBV2 to TRBJ2-3, with no clear D. With 4 bases removed from V and 3 bases from J, the gap between germline ends came to 5 bases. The CDR3 is 12 residues long. The germline gives CDR1 SNHLY, CDR2 FYNNEI.

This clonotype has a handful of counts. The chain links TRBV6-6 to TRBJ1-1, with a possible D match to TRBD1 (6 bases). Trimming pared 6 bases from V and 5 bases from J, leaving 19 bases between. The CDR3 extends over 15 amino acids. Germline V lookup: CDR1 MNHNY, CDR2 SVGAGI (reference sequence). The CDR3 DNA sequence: TGTGCCAGCAGCCCTTACAGGGAGCGAGCAACTGAAGCTTTCTTT. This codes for CASSPYRERATEAFF.

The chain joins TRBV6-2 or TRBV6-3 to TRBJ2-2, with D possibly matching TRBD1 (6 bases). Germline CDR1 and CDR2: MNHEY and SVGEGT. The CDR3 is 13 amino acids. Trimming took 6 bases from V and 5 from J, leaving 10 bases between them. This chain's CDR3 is CASRPQGTGELFF. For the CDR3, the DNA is TGTGCCAGCAGGCCGCAGGGGACCGGGGAGCTGTTTTTT.

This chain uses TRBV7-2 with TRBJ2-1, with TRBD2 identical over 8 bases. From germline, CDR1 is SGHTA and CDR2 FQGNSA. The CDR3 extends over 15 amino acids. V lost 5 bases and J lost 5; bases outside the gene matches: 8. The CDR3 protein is CASSQTVSGNNEQFF. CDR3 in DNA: TGTGCCAGCAGCCAGACGGTTAGCGGGAACAATGAGCAGTTCTTC. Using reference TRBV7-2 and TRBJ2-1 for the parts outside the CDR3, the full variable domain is GAGVSQSPSNKVTEKGKDVELRCDPISGHTALYWYRQSLGQGLEFLIYFQGNSAPDKSGLPSDRFSAERTGGSVSTLTIQRTQQEDSAVYLCASSQTVSGNNEQFFGPGTRLTVL.

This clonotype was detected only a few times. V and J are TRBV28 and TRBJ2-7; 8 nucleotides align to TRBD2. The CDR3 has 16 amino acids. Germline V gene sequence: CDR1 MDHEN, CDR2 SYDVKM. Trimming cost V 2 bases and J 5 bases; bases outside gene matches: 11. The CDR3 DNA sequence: TGTGCCAGCAGTTTAGGACAGCGCCGGGAGGGAAACGAGCAGTACTTC. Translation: CASSLGQRREGNEQYF.

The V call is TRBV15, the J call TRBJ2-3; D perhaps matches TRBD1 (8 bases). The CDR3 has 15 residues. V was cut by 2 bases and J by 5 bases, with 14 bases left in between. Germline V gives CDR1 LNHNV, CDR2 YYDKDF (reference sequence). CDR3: CATSRINRGGDTQYF. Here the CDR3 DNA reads TGTGCCACCAGCAGAATAAACAGGGGGGGAGATACGCAGTATTTT.

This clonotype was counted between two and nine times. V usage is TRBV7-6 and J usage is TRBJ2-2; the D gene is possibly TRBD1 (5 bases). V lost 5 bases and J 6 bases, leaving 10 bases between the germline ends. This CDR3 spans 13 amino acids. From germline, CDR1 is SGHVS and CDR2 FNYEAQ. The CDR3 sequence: CASSPGPPGELFF. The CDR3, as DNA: TGTGCCAGCAGCCCAGGGCCTCCCGGGGAGCTGTTTTTT.

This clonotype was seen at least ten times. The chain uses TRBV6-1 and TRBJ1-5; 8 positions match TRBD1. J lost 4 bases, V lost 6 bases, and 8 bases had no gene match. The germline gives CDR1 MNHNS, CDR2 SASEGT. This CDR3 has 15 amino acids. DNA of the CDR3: TGTGCCAGCAGATATTGGACAGGGAAAAATCAGCCCCAGCATTTT. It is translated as CASRYWTGKNQPQHF.

The CDR3 coding sequence is TGCGCCAGCAGCCAAGAGCGACGCGGAGCCTACGAGCAGTACTTC. Protein: CASSQERRGAYEQYF. The V call is TRBV4-3, the J call TRBJ2-7, with D uncertain. Deletions cut 0 bases from V and 2 bases from J, with 11 bases between. Germline V gives CDR1 LGHNA, CDR2 YSLEER. The CDR3 runs to 15 residues.